A single T cell receptor beta chain is shown here with its context. Its recognized antigen is unknown. No base quality values were provided; no much bigger clone lies one nucleotide off. The source of the sample is a study of T cell changes during pregnancy in multiple sclerosis (dated by TCRdb to the late 2010s). As for the study more broadly: The study examined how the T cell repertoire changed over the course of pregnancy in women with multiple sclerosis.

Library preparation used the immunoSEQ multiplex PCR assay. Here the immuneACCESS table is served through TCRdb, limited to in-frame sequences with V and J called. Missing clones are a known gap in these copies; in checked studies unresolved V genes cover under half, and the rest lacks a known reason. In all, the sample holds 100,000 or so clones, and about 91% of those were seen once. The ten largest clonotypes hold approximately 3.4% of the sample. The CDR3, from cysteine to phenylalanine, totals 14 residues. The read is trimmed to its CDR3 DNA, 42 bases read in frame from base 1. The junction shows trimming of 2 bases on V and 1 base on J, plus 9 bases between the germline ends. CDR1 MDHEN and CDR2 SYDVKM were looked up in the germline V gene.

The specimen comprised peripheral blood, sampled in the second trimester of pregnancy. The chain is encoded by TRBV28 joined to TRBJ2-7; matching of 5 bases hints at TRBD2 as the D gene. The clonotype originates from a female donor with multiple sclerosis, enrolled in a pregnancy study. The CDR3 region reads CASSLAGPSYEQYF. The DNA sequence is given as TGTGCCAGCAGTTTAGCGGGCCCTTCCTACGAGCAGTACTTC. Beyond the CDR3, the reference TRBV28 and TRBJ2-7 genes provide the residues; the full variable domain reads: DVKVTQSSRYLVKRTGEKVFLECVQDMDHENMFWYRQDPGLGLRLIYFSYDVKMKEKGDIPEGYSVSREKKERFSLILESASTNQTSMYLCASSLAGPSYEQYFGPGTRLTVT.